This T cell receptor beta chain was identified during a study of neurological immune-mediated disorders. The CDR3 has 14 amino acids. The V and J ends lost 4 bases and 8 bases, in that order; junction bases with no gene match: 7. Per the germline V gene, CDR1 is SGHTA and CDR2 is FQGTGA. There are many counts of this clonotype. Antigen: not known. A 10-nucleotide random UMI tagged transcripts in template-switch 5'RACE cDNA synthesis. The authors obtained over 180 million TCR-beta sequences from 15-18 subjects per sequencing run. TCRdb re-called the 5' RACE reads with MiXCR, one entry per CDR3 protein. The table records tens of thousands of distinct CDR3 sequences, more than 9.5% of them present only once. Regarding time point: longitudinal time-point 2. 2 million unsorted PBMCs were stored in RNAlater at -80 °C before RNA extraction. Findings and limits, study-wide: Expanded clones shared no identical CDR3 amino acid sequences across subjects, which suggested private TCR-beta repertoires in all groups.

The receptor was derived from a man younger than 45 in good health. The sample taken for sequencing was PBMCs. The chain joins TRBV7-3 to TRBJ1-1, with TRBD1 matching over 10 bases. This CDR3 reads CASSSGGQGVEAFF. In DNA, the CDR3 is TGTGCCAGCAGCTCAGGAGGACAGGGGGTGGAAGCTTTCTTT.